The 25 T cell receptor beta chains below come from one sample, sequenced in a study of T cells of healthy individuals. In TCRdb, the 5' RACE reads were re-called with MiXCR into one record per CDR3 protein. Of tens of thousands of distinct CDR3 sequences in the sample, 16% are singletons; the top ten hold roughly 4.7%. The receptors stem from a human donor in good health.

This clonotype appeared many times. The chain couples TRBV7-2 to TRBJ2-2; 9 nucleotides align to TRBD2. CDR1 is SGHTA, CDR2 FQGNSA, per germline. Trimming cost V 5 bases and J 6 bases; bases outside gene matches: 4. The CDR3 runs 14 residues. CDR3 in amino acids: CASSAGTSPGELFF. In DNA, the CDR3 is TGTGCCAGCAGCGCCGGGACTAGCCCCGGGGAGCTGTTTTTT.

This clonotype was counted between two and nine times. This chain connects TRBV5-5 to TRBJ1-1; D is ambiguous. V was pared by 4 bases and J by 3 bases, with 13 bases between. The V gene's germline CDR1 is SGHKS and CDR2 YYEKEE (reference sequence). The CDR3 consists of 14 residues. In nucleotides, the CDR3 is TGTGCCAGCAGCGCCGAAAGACGGTACACTGAAGCTTTCTTT. This translates into CASSAERRYTEAFF.

This clonotype has ten or more counts. The V and J genes are TRBV29-1 and TRBJ1-1; 10 positions match TRBD1. Per the germline V gene, CDR1 is SQVTM and CDR2 is ANQGSEA. V trimming: 6 bases; J trimming: 1 base; junction bases outside the gene matches: 8. This CDR3 is 15 amino acids long. CDR3 in DNA: TGCAGCGTCCAGGACAGGGGGGATCCGAACACTGAAGCTTTCTTT. Amino acids: CSVQDRGDPNTEAFF.

The rearrangement links TRBV5-1 to TRBJ2-3; 7 bases are a match to TRBD2. This CDR3 contains 16 residues. Germline values: CDR1 SGHRS, CDR2 YFSETQ. J was trimmed by 4 bases and V by 4 bases; bases with no gene match: 12. CDR3: CASSIGLVRVSDTQYF. In nucleotides, the CDR3 is TGCGCCAGCAGCATTGGACTAGTCCGGGTATCAGATACGCAGTATTTT.

This clonotype qualifies as medium-sized (0.01 to 0.1%). The chain has TRBV7-6 and TRBJ1-3; D not resolved. CDR1 and CDR2 from the germline V gene are SGHVS and FNYEAQ. This CDR3 contains 12 residues. V was shortened by 5 bases and J by 4 bases, with 6 bases between the two germline ends. The DNA of the CDR3 is TGTGCCAGCAGCCCCGGAGGAAACACCATATATTTT. Protein product: CASSPGGNTIYF.

This clonotype was recorded a few times. This chain joins TRBV28 and TRBJ2-3; D is possibly TRBD1 (5 bases). The CDR3 is 13 amino acids. V shed 3 bases and J shed 7 bases, with 11 bases lying between them. The germline V gene encodes CDR1 MDHEN and CDR2 SYDVKM. This chain's CDR3 is CASSLGPGYTQYF. The CDR3 coding sequence is TGTGCCAGCAGTTTGGGTCCAGGGTATACGCAGTATTTT.

The genes are TRBV28 and TRBJ2-7; 7 bases agree with TRBD1. J was trimmed by 0 bases and V by 6 bases; bases with no gene match: 17. This CDR3 comprises 18 residues. CDR1 MDHEN and CDR2 SYDVKM come from the germline V gene. The CDR3 loop is CASRPPPLTGSPSYEQYF. CDR3 coding DNA: TGTGCCAGCAGGCCCCCCCCCCTGACAGGGTCCCCCTCCTACGAGCAGTACTTC. The whole variable domain, filled in from reference TRBV28 and TRBJ2-7, reads DVKVTQSSRYLVKRTGEKVFLECVQDMDHENMFWYRQDPGLGLRLIYFSYDVKMKEKGDIPEGYSVSREKKERFSLILESASTNQTSMYLCASRPPPLTGSPSYEQYFGPGTRLTVT.

This clonotype was counted at least ten times. The chain carries TRBV20-1 and TRBJ2-3; a possible D gene is TRBD1 (6 bases). The V gene's germline CDR1 is DFQATT and CDR2 SNEGSKA (reference sequence). This CDR3 spans 14 amino acids. V gave up 3 bases and J gave up 0 bases, with 10 bases separating them. CDR3 sequence (DNA): TGCAGTGCTAGGGGGGCCCGAAGCACAGATACGCAGTATTTT. Translating it yields CSARGARSTDTQYF.

V and J are TRBV28 and TRBJ2-5; the D call may be TRBD1 or TRBD2 (5 bases each). This CDR3 contains 14 residues. The germline gives CDR1 MDHEN, CDR2 SYDVKM. The ends were cut back, 5 bases at V and 5 bases at J, with 15 bases in the middle. CDR3 sequence reads: CASSARQWGETQYF. CDR3 coding DNA: TGTGCCAGCAGTGCTAGACAGTGGGGGGAGACCCAGTACTTC.

The gene calls are TRBV5-1 and TRBJ2-7, with 9 bases aligning to TRBD1. The CDR3 runs to 14 residues. From germline, CDR1 is SGHRS and CDR2 YFSETQ. J gave up 4 bases and V 4 bases, and 6 bases lay outside the gene matches. CDR3 amino acids: CASSLRQGGYEQYF. In DNA form, the CDR3 reads TGCGCCAGCAGCCTCCGACAGGGGGGATACGAGCAGTACTTC.

The chain carries TRBV7-2 and TRBJ2-7; D is unclear. The V gene's germline CDR1 is SGHTA and CDR2 FQGNSA. V dropped 4 bases and J dropped 6 bases, with 7 bases sitting between them. This CDR3 is 11 amino acids long. The CDR3 bases are TGTGCCAGCAGCTCTTATGGCGAGCAGTACTTC. It encodes CASSSYGEQYF.

The chain combines TRBV30 with TRBJ1-2; tentatively, D is TRBD1 (6 bases). Germline V lookup: CDR1 GTSNPN, CDR2 SVGIG (reference sequence). This CDR3 is 14 amino acids long. Trimming removed 3 bases from V and 8 bases from J, with 19 bases in between. As DNA, the CDR3 is TGTGCCTGGAGCGCCGACAGGCCGGTCTCCGGCTACACCTTC. It encodes CAWSADRPVSGYTF.

The V and J genes are TRBV4-1 and TRBJ2-5; 8 bases align to TRBD2. Looked up from germline, CDR1 is MGHRA and CDR2 is YSYEKL. V shed 6 bases, J shed 1 base, and the junction held 25 bases outside the gene matches. The CDR3 spans 21 residues. CDR3 in amino acids: CASRHQCRKSGGHPFQETQYF. The CDR3 nucleotides read TGCGCCAGCAGGCATCAATGCCGTAAATCGGGGGGGCACCCCTTCCAAGAGACCCAGTACTTC.

The genes are TRBV7-9 and TRBJ2-1; no definite D call. Germline lookup yields CDR1 SEHNR and CDR2 FQNEAQ (reference sequence). V lost 2 bases and J lost 5, with 7 bases in between. The CDR3 has 13 amino acids. CDR3 loop: CASSLLDNNEQFF. The CDR3, as DNA: TGTGCCAGCAGCTTATTGGATAACAATGAGCAGTTCTTC.

This clonotype was picked up many times. This chain uses TRBV29-1 with TRBJ1-2; no firm D call. CDR1 is SQVTM and CDR2 is ANQGSEA in the germline V gene. CDR3 length: 13 amino acids. Between the trimmed V and J ends, which lost 4 bases and 8 bases, there was a span of 17 bases. DNA for the CDR3: TGCAGCGTTGGCGCCAGACAAACGGGAGGCTACACCTTC. This codes for CSVGARQTGGYTF. The whole variable domain, filled in from reference TRBV29-1 and TRBJ1-2, reads SAVISQKPSRDICQRGTSLTIQCQVDSQVTMMFWYRQQPGQSLTLIATANQGSEATYESGFVIDKFPISRPNLTFSTLTVSNMSPEDSSIYLCSVGARQTGGYTFGSGTRLTVV.

The V call is TRBV5-8, the J call TRBJ2-1, with 11 bases fitting TRBD2. The germline V gene has CDR1 SGHTS and CDR2 YDEGEE. After removal of 4 bases from V and 9 bases from J, the junction contained 18 bases not matched to a gene. The CDR3 is 18 amino acids. The CDR3 reads CASSPGGGDVAGGPEQFF. In nucleotides, the CDR3 is TGTGCCAGCAGCCCCGGTGGAGGCGATGTAGCGGGAGGGCCTGAGCAGTTCTTC. The full variable domain, in which reference TRBV5-8 and TRBJ2-1 provide the parts outside the CDR3, is EAGVTQSPTHLIKTRGQQATLRCSPISGHTSVYWYQQALGLGLQFLLWYDEGEERNRGNFPPRFSGRQFPNYSSELNVNALELEDSALYLCASSPGGGDVAGGPEQFFGPGTRLTVL.

This clonotype was seen only a few times. The chain uses TRBV6-5 and TRBJ1-5; 10 positions match TRBD1. Germline CDR1 reads MNHEY; CDR2 reads SVGAGI. J was trimmed by 5 bases and V by 6 bases; bases with no gene match: 4. The length of the CDR3 is 14 residues. CDR3 amino acids: CASSSTGGHQPQHF. The CDR3 coding sequence is TGTGCCAGCAGCTCGACAGGGGGCCATCAGCCCCAGCATTTT.

This clonotype was counted between two and nine times. The junction departs from the called germline gene at one end, perhaps through a read error. The chain uses TRBV7-9 and TRBJ1-2; D remains ambiguous. There are 13 residues in the CDR3. CDR1 is SEHNR, CDR2 FQNEAQ, per germline (reference sequence). The chain's CDR3 is CASSLAGSGSQAF. CDR3 in DNA: TGTGCCAGCAGCTTAGCGGGCTCGGGGTCCCAGGCCTTC.

Only a few counts were recorded for this clonotype. The rearrangement uses TRBV11-2 and TRBJ1-2, with D possibly matching TRBD1 (6 bases). Germline CDR1 is SGHAT and CDR2 is FQNNGV. V lost 7 bases and J 1 base, leaving 10 bases between the germline ends. The CDR3 is 13 amino acids. In nucleotides, the CDR3 is TGTGCCAGCACGGACAGAGATAACTATGGCTACACCTTC. It translates to CASTDRDNYGYTF.

The rearrangement uses TRBV27 and TRBJ1-5, with D possibly TRBD1 on 5 matching bases. Germline V gene data show CDR1 as MNHEY and CDR2 as SMNVEV (reference sequence). This CDR3 has 15 residues. Trimming removed 4 bases from V and 4 bases from J, with 14 bases in between. The CDR3 coding sequence is TGTGCCAGCAGTTCACTCCGGGACGGGAATCAGCCCCAGCATTTT. It specifies CASSSLRDGNQPQHF.

The V gene is TRBV27, the J gene TRBJ2-7; unclear D gene. The V end lost 5 bases, the J end lost 0 bases, and 8 bases lay between the germline ends. CDR3 length equals 13 residues. Germline CDR1 and CDR2: MNHEY and SMNVEV (reference sequence). CDR3 sequence (DNA): TGTGCCAGCAGTACACAGAGCTCCTACGAGCAGTACTTC. It is translated as CASSTQSSYEQYF.

This clonotype appeared many times. The V gene is TRBV6-2 or TRBV6-3, the J gene TRBJ1-1, with no clear D. In germline, CDR1 is MNHEY, CDR2 SVGEGT. Trimming pared 1 base from V and 3 bases from J, leaving 6 bases between. The CDR3 totals 13 residues. CDR3 DNA sequence: TGTGCCAGCAGTTACTGGAGGGACACTGAAGCTTTCTTT. Encoded protein: CASSYWRDTEAFF.

This clonotype was seen only a few times. This chain connects TRBV6-2 or TRBV6-3 to TRBJ2-3; possibly TRBD1 or TRBD2 for D (5 bases each). The length of the CDR3 is 16 residues. The germline V gene encodes CDR1 MNHEY and CDR2 SVGEGT. The germline V and J ends were trimmed by 4 bases and 4 bases, with 18 bases remaining between them. CDR3 sequence reads: CASSFPSGPAADTQYF. CDR3 DNA: TGTGCCAGCAGTTTTCCGTCGGGACCGGCCGCAGATACGCAGTATTTT.

The rearrangement uses TRBV14 and TRBJ2-1; D gene uncertain. Germline V gene sequence: CDR1 SGHDN, CDR2 FVKESK. The CDR3 is 13 amino acids. Trimming took off 3 bases at V and 8 bases at J, with 11 bases between the two ends. The CDR3 is CASSQFHWDEQFF. CDR3 sequence (DNA): TGTGCCAGCAGCCAGTTTCACTGGGATGAGCAGTTCTTC.

Of note for this clonotype: A much larger clone is a single base away; this may be a read error. In DNA, the CDR3 is TGTGCCATCAGTTTGGCCAGGGGGCAGGAGAGCCAGTACTTC. This sequence encodes CAISLARGQESQYF. The chain links TRBV10-3 to TRBJ2-5, with TRBD1 matching over 8 bases. Germline V CDR1 and CDR2: ENHRY, SYGVKD. The CDR3 runs to 14 residues.